Presented here are 12 T cell receptor beta chains from one specimen sequenced in a study of T cells after posttransplantation cyclophosphamide. Data came from immunoSEQ multiplex PCR; TCRdb stores just in-frame clones and leaves some out. The sample lists around 23,000 clones, roughly 98% occurring once. The sample consisted of naive CD8+ T cells sorted from PBMCs. These receptors came from a man between 35 and 55 years old in good health, CMV-negative, and a related stem cell transplant donor.

The chain has TRBV15 and TRBJ2-2; 7 bases match TRBD1. Germline V lookup: CDR1 LNHNV, CDR2 YYDKDF (reference sequence). The CDR3 runs to 16 residues. The trim removed 3 bases at V and 1 base at J, leaving 5 bases unmatched. The CDR3 DNA is TGTGCCACCAGCAGTGACAGGGAAAAGAACACCGGGGAGCTGTTTTTT. Translation: CATSSDREKNTGELFF.

The rearrangement uses TRBV4-1 and TRBJ2-1, with TRBD1 matching over 8 bases. Germline lookup yields CDR1 MGHRA and CDR2 YSYEKL. The CDR3 consists of 15 residues. V was pared by 5 bases and J by 4 bases, with 7 bases of the junction left unmatched. The CDR3 nucleotides are TGCGCCAGCAGCGTCCGAACAGGGGGGTACAATGAGCAGTTCTTC. Translated, it gives CASSVRTGGYNEQFF.

The V gene is TRBV30, the J gene TRBJ2-5, with 9 bases identical to TRBD1. The better agreement between TRBJ2-7 and the DNA end casts doubt on the J call. Germline-derived CDR1 and CDR2 are GTSNPN and SVGIG (reference sequence). The CDR3 is 12 amino acids. Here the CDR3 reads CACEQGADEQYF. The DNA for the CDR3 is TGTGCCTGCGAACAGGGGGCGGACGAGCAGTACTTC.

The chain links TRBV7-2 to TRBJ2-5, with a weak D call TRBD1 (7 bases). Trimming pared 5 bases from V and 4 bases from J, leaving 23 bases between. There are 17 residues in the CDR3. CDR1 and CDR2 from the germline V gene are SGHTA and FQGNSA. The CDR3 DNA reads TGTGCCAGCAGCCTCGGGGTCGGAGGGGGCTATGGAGAGACCCAGTACTTC. It yields the protein CASSLGVGGGYGETQYF.

This sequence joins TRBV27 and TRBJ2-1, with TRBD2 matching 7 bases. CDR1 and CDR2 (germline): MNHEY, SMNVEV (reference sequence). After removal of 3 bases from V and 2 bases from J, the junction contained 1 base not matched to a gene. The CDR3 has 14 residues. CDR3 residues: CASSLAGAYNEQFF. The CDR3 nucleotides read TGTGCCAGCAGTTTGGCGGGAGCCTACAATGAGCAGTTCTTC.

The chain employs TRBV9 and TRBJ2-5, with D perhaps TRBD1 (6 bases). The CDR3 contains 12 residues. V was trimmed by 3 bases and J by 5 bases, leaving 8 bases between them. Germline V gene data show CDR1 as SGDLS and CDR2 as YYNGEE. CDR3 nucleotide sequence: TGTGCCAGCAGCGCCACAGGGGAGACCCAGTACTTC. Translating gives CASSATGETQYF.

V gene TRBV27 combines with J gene TRBJ2-5; unclear D gene. The CDR3 spans 14 residues. The V end was cut by 3 bases, the J end by 4 bases, with 12 bases between. Germline CDR1 reads MNHEY; CDR2 reads SMNVEV (reference sequence). The CDR3 is CASSFGARGETQYF. The CDR3 DNA reads as TGTGCCAGCAGTTTTGGAGCTAGAGGAGAGACCCAGTACTTC.

This clone was detected once. The chain combines TRBV30 with TRBJ2-5; 9 nucleotides align to TRBD2. V shed 2 bases, J shed 3 bases, and the junction held 1 base outside the gene matches. Germline loops: CDR1 GTSNPN, CDR2 SVGIG (reference sequence). The CDR3 totals 13 residues. The CDR3 DNA reads as TGTGCCTGGAGTTGGACTAGCGAAGAGACCCAGTACTTC. Its protein product is CAWSWTSEETQYF. Filled out from reference TRBV30 and TRBJ2-5, the complete variable domain reads SQTIHQWPATLVQPVGSPLSLECTVEGTSNPNLYWYRQAAGRGLQLLFYSVGIGQISSEVPQNLSASRPQDRQFILSSKKLLLSDSGFYLCAWSWTSEETQYFGPGTRLLVL.

The chain links TRBV21-1 to TRBJ2-5; TRBD2 is taken as the D call from the table, unchecked against the DNA. TRBV21-1 is a documented pseudogene. CDR3 size: 18 residues. CDR3 nucleotide sequence: TGTGCCAGAGCTCCGGGACTAGCGGGAGGGTGGTCGGGGGAGACCCAGTACTTC. It translates to CARAPGLAGGWSGETQYF.

The V call is TRBV6-5, the J call TRBJ1-1; D is possibly TRBD1 (5 bases). CDR1 is MNHEY, CDR2 SVGAGI, per germline. The CDR3 runs to 14 residues. Trimming removed 2 bases at V and 3 bases at J, with 10 bases between. The CDR3 region has the DNA TGTGCCAGCAGTTACCGGGGGTATTACACTGAAGCTTTCTTT. Protein: CASSYRGYYTEAFF.

The chain couples TRBV30 to TRBJ2-7, with unresolved D. CDR1 is GTSNPN, CDR2 SVGIG, per germline (reference sequence). There are 13 residues in the CDR3. V lost 1 base, J lost 0 bases, and 7 bases lay in between. The CDR3, as DNA: TGTGCCTGGAGTGGGAGTTTCTCCTACGAGCAGTACTTC. Amino acids: CAWSGSFSYEQYF.

The chain carries TRBV29-1 and TRBJ2-2; TRBD2 aligns across 8 bases. V trimming: 7 bases; J trimming: 1 base; junction bases outside the gene matches: 5. Per germline, CDR1 SQVTM and CDR2 ANQGSEA. This CDR3 is built from 14 residues. The CDR3 bases are TGCAGCGCGGTAGCGGGGCTGAACACCGGGGAGCTGTTTTTT. Residues: CSAVAGLNTGELFF.